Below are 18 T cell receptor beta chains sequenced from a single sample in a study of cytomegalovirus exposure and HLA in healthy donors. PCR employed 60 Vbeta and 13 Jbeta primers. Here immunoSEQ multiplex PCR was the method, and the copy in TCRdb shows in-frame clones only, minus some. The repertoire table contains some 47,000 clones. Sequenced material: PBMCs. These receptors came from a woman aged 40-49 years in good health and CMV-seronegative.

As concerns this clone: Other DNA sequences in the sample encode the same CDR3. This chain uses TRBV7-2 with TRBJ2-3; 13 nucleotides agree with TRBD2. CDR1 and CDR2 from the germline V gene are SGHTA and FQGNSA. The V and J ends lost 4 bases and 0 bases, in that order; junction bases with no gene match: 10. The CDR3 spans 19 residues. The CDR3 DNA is TGTGCCAGCAGCTCCCCGGGACTAGCGGGGACAACTAGCACAGATACGCAGTATTTT. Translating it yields CASSSPGLAGTTSTDTQYF.

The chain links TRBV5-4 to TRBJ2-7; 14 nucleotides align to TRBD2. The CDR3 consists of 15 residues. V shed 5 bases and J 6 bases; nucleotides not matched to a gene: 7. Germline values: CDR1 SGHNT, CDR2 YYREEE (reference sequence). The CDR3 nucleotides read TGTGCCAGCAGGATGGGACTAGCGGGAGCTCGCGAGCAGTACTTC. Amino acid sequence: CASRMGLAGAREQYF.

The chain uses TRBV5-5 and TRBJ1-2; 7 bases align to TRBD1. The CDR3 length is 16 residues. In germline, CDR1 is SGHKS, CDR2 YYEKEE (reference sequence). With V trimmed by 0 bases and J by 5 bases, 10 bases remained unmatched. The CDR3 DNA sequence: TGTGCCAGCAGCTTGGCGGGGGACAGTATGTTGTATGGCTACACCTTC. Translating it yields CASSLAGDSMLYGYTF.

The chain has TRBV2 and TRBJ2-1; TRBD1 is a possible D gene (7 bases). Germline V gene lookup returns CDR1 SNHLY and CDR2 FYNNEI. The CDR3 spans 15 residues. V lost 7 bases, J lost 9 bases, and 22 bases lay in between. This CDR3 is CASTQGVPLGGEQFF. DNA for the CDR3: TGTGCCAGCACGCAGGGGGTACCACTCGGGGGTGAGCAGTTCTTC.

CDR3 sequence: CSVGPSGEQFF. The CDR3 nucleotides read TGCAGCGTTGGACCATCGGGTGAGCAGTTCTTC. The chain uses TRBV29-1 and TRBJ2-1, with D unclear. Trimming shortened V by 4 bases and J by 9 bases, and 10 bases separated the two germline ends. Germline assignment: CDR1 SQVTM and CDR2 ANQGSEA. This CDR3 comprises 11 residues.

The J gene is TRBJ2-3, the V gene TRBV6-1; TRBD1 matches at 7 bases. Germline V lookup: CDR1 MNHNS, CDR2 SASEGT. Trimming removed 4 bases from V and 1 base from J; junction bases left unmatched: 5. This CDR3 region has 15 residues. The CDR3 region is CASSVYQGGTDTQYF. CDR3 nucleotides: TGTGCCAGCAGTGTATACCAGGGGGGCACAGATACGCAGTATTTT.

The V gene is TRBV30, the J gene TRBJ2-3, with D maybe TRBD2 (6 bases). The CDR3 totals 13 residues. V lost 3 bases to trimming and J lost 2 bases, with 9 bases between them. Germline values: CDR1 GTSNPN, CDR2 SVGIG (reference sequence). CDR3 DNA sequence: TGTGCCTGGAGCGGAGGGAACACAGATACGCAGTATTTT. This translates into CAWSGGNTDTQYF.

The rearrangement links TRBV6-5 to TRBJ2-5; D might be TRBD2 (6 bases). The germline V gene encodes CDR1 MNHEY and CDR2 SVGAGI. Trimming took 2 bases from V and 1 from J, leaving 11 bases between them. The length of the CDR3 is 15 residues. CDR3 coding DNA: TGTGCCAGCAGTTACCCCTCCGGGGGCCAAGAGACCCAGTACTTC. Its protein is CASSYPSGGQETQYF.

This CDR3 reads CAISGQVLAGSTDTQYF. In DNA, the CDR3 is TGTGCCATCAGTGGGCAGGTCCTAGCGGGGAGCACAGATACGCAGTATTTT. The chain uses TRBV10-3 and TRBJ2-3, with TRBD2 matching 9 bases. This CDR3 is built from 17 residues. V lost 4 bases and J lost 0; bases outside the gene matches: 8. Looked up from germline, CDR1 is ENHRY and CDR2 is SYGVKD.

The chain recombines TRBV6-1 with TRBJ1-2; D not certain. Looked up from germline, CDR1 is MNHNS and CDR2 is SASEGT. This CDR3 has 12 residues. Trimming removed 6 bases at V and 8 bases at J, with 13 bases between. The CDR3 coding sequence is TGTGCCAGCAGAGGAGAAGCTGAAGGCTACACCTTC. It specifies CASRGEAEGYTF.

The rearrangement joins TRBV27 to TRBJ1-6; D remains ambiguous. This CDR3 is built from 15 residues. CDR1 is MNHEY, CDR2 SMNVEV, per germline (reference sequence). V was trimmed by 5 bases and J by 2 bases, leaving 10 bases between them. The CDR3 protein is CASSPQTAYNSPLHF. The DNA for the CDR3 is TGTGCCAGCAGTCCCCAAACGGCCTATAATTCACCCCTCCACTTT.

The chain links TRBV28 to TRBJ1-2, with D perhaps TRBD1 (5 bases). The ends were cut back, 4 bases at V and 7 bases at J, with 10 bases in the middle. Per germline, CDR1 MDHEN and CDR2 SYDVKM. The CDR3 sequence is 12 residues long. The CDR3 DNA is TGTGCCAGCAGTTACCAGGGCTCTGGCTACACCTTC. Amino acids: CASSYQGSGYTF.

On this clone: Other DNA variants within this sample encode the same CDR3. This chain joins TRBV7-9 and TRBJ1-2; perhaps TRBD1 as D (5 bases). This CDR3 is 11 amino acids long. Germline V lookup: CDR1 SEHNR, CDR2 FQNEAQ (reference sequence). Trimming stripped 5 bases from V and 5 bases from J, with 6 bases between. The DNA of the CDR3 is TGTGCCAGCAGCACAGGTTATGGCTACACCTTC. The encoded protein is CASSTGYGYTF.

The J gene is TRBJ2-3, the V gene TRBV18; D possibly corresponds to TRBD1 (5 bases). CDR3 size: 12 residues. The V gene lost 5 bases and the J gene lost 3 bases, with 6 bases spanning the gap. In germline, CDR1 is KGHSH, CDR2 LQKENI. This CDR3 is CASSKGTDTQYF. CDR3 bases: TGTGCCAGCTCAAAGGGGACAGATACGCAGTATTTT.

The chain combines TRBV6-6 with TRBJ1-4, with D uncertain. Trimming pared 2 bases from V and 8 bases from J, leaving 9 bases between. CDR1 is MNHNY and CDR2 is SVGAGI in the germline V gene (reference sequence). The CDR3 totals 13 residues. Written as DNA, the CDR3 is TGTGCCAGCAGTTACACCCACAGAGAAAAACTGTTTTTT. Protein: CASSYTHREKLFF.

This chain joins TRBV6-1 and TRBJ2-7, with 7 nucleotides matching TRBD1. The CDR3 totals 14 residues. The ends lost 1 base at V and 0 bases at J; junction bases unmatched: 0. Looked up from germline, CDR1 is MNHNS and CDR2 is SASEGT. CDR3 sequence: CASSEGDSSYEQYF. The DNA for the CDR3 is TGTGCCAGCAGTGAAGGGGACAGCTCCTACGAGCAGTACTTC.

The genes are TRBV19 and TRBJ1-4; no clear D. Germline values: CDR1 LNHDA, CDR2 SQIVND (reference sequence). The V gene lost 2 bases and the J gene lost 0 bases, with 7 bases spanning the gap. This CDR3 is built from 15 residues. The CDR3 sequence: CASSIIGATNEKLFF. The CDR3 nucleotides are TGTGCCAGTAGTATAATCGGGGCAACTAATGAAAAACTGTTTTTT.

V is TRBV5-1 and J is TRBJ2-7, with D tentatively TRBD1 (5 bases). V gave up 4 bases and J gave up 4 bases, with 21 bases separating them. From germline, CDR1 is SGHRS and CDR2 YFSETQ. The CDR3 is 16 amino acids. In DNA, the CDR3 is TGCGCCAGCAGCCCTGGGGCGGCAGGGCGAGCGTACGAGCAGTACTTC. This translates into CASSPGAAGRAYEQYF.